The 2 T cell receptor beta chains listed next were all sequenced from one sample in a study of neurological immune-mediated disorders. TCRdb re-called the 5' RACE reads with MiXCR, one entry per CDR3 protein. The data contain about 59,000 distinct CDR3 sequences, around 3.4% of them seen just once; the ten biggest clones take up 2.5% to 4%. The sequencing sample was made of PBMCs. These receptors originate from a woman aged 25 to 45 with multiple sclerosis.

Ten or more counts support this clonotype. V gene TRBV5-1 combines with J gene TRBJ2-1; 7 bases fit TRBD1. The CDR3 length is 14 residues. In germline, CDR1 is SGHRS, CDR2 YFSETQ. The J segment lost 8 bases and the V segment lost 0 bases, leaving 5 bases of the junction unmatched. Here the CDR3 DNA reads TGCGCCAGCAGCTTGGATTGGCAGGGGGATGAGCAGTTCTTC. Translation gives CASSLDWQGDEQFF.

As to this clonotype: Just one base apart from a much larger clone, this may be a read error. The rearrangement links TRBV5-6 to TRBJ1-1; D may be TRBD1 (5 bases). Germline V gives CDR1 SGHDT, CDR2 YYEEEE. This CDR3 contains 12 residues. V was shortened by 7 bases and J by 8 bases, with 15 bases between the two germline ends. The CDR3 region is CASVTGAGEAFF. The CDR3 DNA sequence: TGTGCCAGCGTGACCGGGGCGGGGGAAGCTTTCTTT.